This record concerns one TCR beta chain sequence. Its antigen remains unknown. These data belong to a study of cytomegalovirus exposure and HLA in healthy donors. Study observations and caveats: Cytomegalovirus association was assigned to about 180 TCR beta chains. Accurate prediction of most subjects' HLA-A and HLA-B alleles from TCR beta sequences was reported. Later examination showed HLA-associated TCR beta chains had greater clonal expansion than equally common others.

From germline, CDR1 is SGHVS and CDR2 FQNEAQ. CDR3 length: 13 residues. 13 Jbeta primers and 60 Vbeta primers were used for the PCR. The assay was immunoSEQ multiplex PCR, and TCRdb's table has in-frame clones only and misses some. The sample yields under 200,000 clones, 73% seen once. V and J are TRBV7-8 and TRBJ2-5, with D perhaps matching TRBD2 (6 bases). This clonotype was obtained from a young woman in good health and CMV-seronegative. The specimen sequenced was PBMCs. CDR3 protein: CATEGGVGETQYF. The CDR3 nucleotides are TGTGCTACAGAAGGCGGGGTTGGCGAGACCCAGTACTTC.